Below are 17 T cell receptor beta chains sequenced from a single sample in a study of shared clonotypes between healthy human individuals. Sequencing was performed with immunoSEQ multiplex PCR; in TCRdb, only in-frame clones are kept and a portion is missing. Of roughly 2,500,000 clones in the sample, 93% are singletons; the top ten hold approximately 0.36%. Input material: naive CD4+ T cells from PBMCs. Subset: CD45RA+ positively selected. These receptors were collected from a man between 18 and 29 years old in good health. Some clones in this sample may be carry-over from other donors' samples.

The chain links TRBV5-4 to TRBJ1-2; D is undetermined. From germline, CDR1 is SGHNT and CDR2 YYREEE (reference sequence). The germline V and J ends were trimmed by 4 bases and 3 bases, with 19 bases remaining between them. CDR3 length: 16 amino acids. Written as DNA, the CDR3 is TGTGCCAGCAGCGCCCCACCAGGACCAGGAGACTATGGCTACACCTTC. It specifies CASSAPPGPGDYGYTF. Full variable domain (outside the CDR3, taken from reference TRBV5-4 and TRBJ1-2): ETGVTQSPTHLIKTRGQQVTLRCSSQSGHNTVSWYQQALGQGPQFIFQYYREEENGRGNFPPRFSGLQFPNYSSELNVNALELDDSALYLCASSAPPGPGDYGYTFGSGTRLTVV.

V gene TRBV7-2 combines with J gene TRBJ1-2, with 10 positions matching TRBD1. J was trimmed by 3 bases and V by 5 bases; bases with no gene match: 3. CDR1 is SGHTA, CDR2 FQGNSA, per germline. The CDR3 is made up of 14 amino acids. CDR3 in DNA: TGTGCCAGCAGCAGACAGGGGGCGGACTATGGCTACACCTTC. Translation: CASSRQGADYGYTF.

Concerning this clone: Other nucleotide sequences in the sample specify the same CDR3. CDR3 nucleotides: TGTGCCAGCAGCTTGGGACTAGCGGTATACAATGAGCAGTTCTTC. It yields the protein CASSLGLAVYNEQFF. This chain links TRBV7-9 with TRBJ2-1; 11 bases agree with TRBD2. The CDR3 contains 15 residues. V gave up 3 bases and J gave up 4 bases; unmatched junction bases: 2. Germline V lookup: CDR1 SEHNR, CDR2 FQNEAQ (reference sequence).

The chain carries TRBV4-1 and TRBJ1-5; D not certain. V shed 2 bases and J shed 7 bases, with 6 bases lying between them. Germline assignment: CDR1 MGHRA and CDR2 YSYEKL. This CDR3 has 12 residues. The CDR3 is CASSQKGQPQHF. In DNA form, the CDR3 reads TGCGCCAGCAGCCAAAAAGGACAGCCCCAGCATTTT.

CDR3 nucleotides: TGCAGCGTTGCGACAGGGGAAGAGACCCAGTACTTC. Protein sequence: CSVATGEETQYF. The gene calls are TRBV29-1 and TRBJ2-5; 8 bases map to TRBD1. Germline V gene lookup returns CDR1 SQVTM and CDR2 ANQGSEA. The CDR3 extends over 12 amino acids. The V gene end was trimmed by 4 bases and the J gene end by 3 bases; junction bases not matched to a gene: 1. Complete variable domain (other parts from reference TRBV29-1 and TRBJ2-5): SAVISQKPSRDICQRGTSLTIQCQVDSQVTMMFWYRQQPGQSLTLIATANQGSEATYESGFVIDKFPISRPNLTFSTLTVSNMSPEDSSIYLCSVATGEETQYFGPGTRLLVL.

This chain connects TRBV18 to TRBJ2-5; 10 nucleotides agree with TRBD2. V gave up 4 bases and J gave up 2 bases; unmatched junction bases: 4. CDR1 KGHSH and CDR2 LQKENI come from the germline V gene. The CDR3 is 15 residues long. CDR3 protein: CASSLSSGGQETQYF. Written as DNA, the CDR3 is TGTGCCAGCTCACTTTCTAGCGGGGGACAAGAGACCCAGTACTTC.

V usage is TRBV10-3 and J usage is TRBJ2-3, with D possibly being TRBD1 or TRBD2 (5 bases each). Looked up from germline, CDR1 is ENHRY and CDR2 is SYGVKD. Trimming took off 6 bases at V and 12 bases at J, with 22 bases between the two ends. The CDR3 totals 14 residues. The CDR3 here is CAISGERDDLFQYF. Written as DNA, the CDR3 is TGTGCCATCAGCGGTGAGAGGGACGACTTGTTTCAGTATTTT.

The chain combines TRBV5-1 with TRBJ2-1; 8 nucleotides line up with TRBD2. J gave up 7 bases and V 7 bases, and 16 bases lay outside the gene matches. CDR3 length: 16 residues. The germline V gene encodes CDR1 SGHRS and CDR2 YFSETQ. The chain's CDR3 is CASGRTVGLAANEQFF. The CDR3 DNA sequence: TGCGCCAGCGGGCGCACCGTCGGACTAGCCGCGAATGAGCAGTTCTTC.

This sequence joins TRBV15 and TRBJ1-5, with D possibly matching TRBD1 (5 bases). Trimming took off 0 bases at V and 5 bases at J, with 17 bases between the two ends. This CDR3 comprises 17 residues. CDR1 is LNHNV, CDR2 YYDKDF, per germline (reference sequence). CDR3 region: CATSRDPLQGRDQPQHF. The DNA of the CDR3 is TGTGCCACCAGCAGAGACCCACTCCAGGGTAGGGATCAGCCCCAGCATTTT.

V is TRBV7-6 and J is TRBJ2-5; 9 bases match TRBD2. Germline CDR1 is SGHVS and CDR2 is FNYEAQ. Trimming removed 1 base from V and 1 base from J; junction bases left unmatched: 4. The CDR3 is 16 amino acids. CDR3 sequence: CASSLVASGIQETQYF. CDR3 coding DNA: TGTGCCAGCAGCTTAGTGGCTAGCGGGATCCAAGAGACCCAGTACTTC.

This chain connects TRBV2 to TRBJ2-6; D may be TRBD2 (6 bases). V lost 7 bases and J 0 bases, leaving 16 bases between the germline ends. The CDR3 length is 17 residues. Per the germline V gene, CDR1 is SNHLY and CDR2 is FYNNEI. CDR3 sequence (DNA): TGTGCCAGCACCGCCCGTCGGGGGAACTCTGGGGCCAACGTCCTGACTTTC. Translating it yields CASTARRGNSGANVLTF.

This chain connects TRBV12-5 to TRBJ2-3; maybe TRBD1 (5 bases). Trimming took 2 bases from V and 1 from J, leaving 7 bases between them. CDR3 length equals 14 residues. Germline CDR1 is LGHNT and CDR2 is FRNRAP. CDR3 region: CASGLMGRTDTQYF. CDR3 nucleotides: TGTGCTAGTGGTTTGATGGGGCGCACAGATACGCAGTATTTT.

This sequence joins TRBV6-6 and TRBJ2-1, with D perhaps matching TRBD1 or TRBD2 (5 bases each). The ends were cut back, 8 bases at V and 0 bases at J, with 14 bases in the middle. The V gene's germline CDR1 is MNHNY and CDR2 SVGAGI (reference sequence). CDR3 length: 15 residues. The CDR3 DNA reads as TGTGCCAGCGTCCTGGGGGAGTCCTCCTACAATGAGCAGTTCTTC. It translates to CASVLGESSYNEQFF.

This chain joins TRBV5-1 and TRBJ1-1; the D is unclear. Trimming cost V 1 base and J 0 bases, with 13 bases left between them. The CDR3 is 16 residues long. From germline, CDR1 is SGHRS and CDR2 YFSETQ. CDR3 DNA sequence: TGCGCCAGCAGCTTGCCGGCAGGTCCTCTGAACACTGAAGCTTTCTTT. Protein: CASSLPAGPLNTEAFF.

The chain uses TRBV7-2 and TRBJ1-6, with TRBD1 matching 9 bases. The V and J ends lost 3 bases and 10 bases, in that order; junction bases with no gene match: 10. The germline CDR1 and CDR2 sequences are SGHTA and FQGNSA. CDR3 length: 16 residues. The CDR3 sequence is CASSFKPGQGLSPLHF. As DNA, the CDR3 is TGTGCCAGCAGCTTTAAACCGGGACAGGGCTTGTCACCCCTCCACTTT.

The chain is built from TRBV7-2 and TRBJ2-3; 7 bases align to TRBD2. Trimming cost V 0 bases and J 0 bases; bases outside gene matches: 6. The germline V gene has CDR1 SGHTA and CDR2 FQGNSA. The CDR3 contains 17 residues. Written as DNA, the CDR3 is TGTGCCAGCAGCTTAGCGCGGGCTAGCGGCAGCACAGATACGCAGTATTTT. Translated: CASSLARASGSTDTQYF.

The CDR3 sequence: CASTYDRGGTEAFF. Written as DNA, the CDR3 is TGTGCCAGTACCTACGACAGGGGGGGCACTGAAGCTTTCTTT. The chain joins TRBV19 to TRBJ1-1; 9 positions match TRBD1. The CDR3 loop spans 14 amino acids. The J segment lost 4 bases and the V segment lost 7 bases, leaving 7 bases of the junction unmatched. Germline V lookup: CDR1 LNHDA, CDR2 SQIVND (reference sequence).